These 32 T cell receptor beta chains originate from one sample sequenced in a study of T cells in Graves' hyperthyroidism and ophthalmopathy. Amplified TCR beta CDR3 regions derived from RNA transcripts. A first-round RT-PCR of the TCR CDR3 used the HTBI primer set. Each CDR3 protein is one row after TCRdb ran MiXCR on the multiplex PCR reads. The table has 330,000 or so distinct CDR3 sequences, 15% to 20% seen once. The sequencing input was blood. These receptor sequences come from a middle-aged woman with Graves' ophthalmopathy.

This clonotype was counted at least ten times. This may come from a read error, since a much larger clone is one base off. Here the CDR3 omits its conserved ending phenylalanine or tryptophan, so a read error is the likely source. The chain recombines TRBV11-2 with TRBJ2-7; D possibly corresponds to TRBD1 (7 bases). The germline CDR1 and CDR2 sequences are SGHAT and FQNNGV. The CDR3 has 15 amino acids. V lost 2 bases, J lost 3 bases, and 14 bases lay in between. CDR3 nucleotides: TGTGCCAGCAGCTTAAGTCAGGGGGGAATCTACGAGCAGTACCTC. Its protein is CASSLSQGGIYEQYL.

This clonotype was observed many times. The CDR3 region is CATSDGNERGNRYEQYF. CDR3 bases: TGTGCCACCAGTGATGGTAATGAGCGGGGGAATCGTTACGAGCAGTACTTC. The rearrangement uses TRBV24-1 and TRBJ2-7; 8 positions match TRBD2. With V trimmed by 3 bases and J by 4 bases, 13 bases remained unmatched. Germline values: CDR1 KGHDR, CDR2 SFDVKD. CDR3 length equals 17 residues.

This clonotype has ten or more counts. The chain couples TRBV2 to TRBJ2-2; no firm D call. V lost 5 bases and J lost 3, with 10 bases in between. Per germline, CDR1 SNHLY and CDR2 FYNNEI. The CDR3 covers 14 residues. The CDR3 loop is CASSPSHYTGELFF. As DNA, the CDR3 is TGTGCCAGCAGTCCAAGTCATTACACCGGGGAGCTGTTTTTT.

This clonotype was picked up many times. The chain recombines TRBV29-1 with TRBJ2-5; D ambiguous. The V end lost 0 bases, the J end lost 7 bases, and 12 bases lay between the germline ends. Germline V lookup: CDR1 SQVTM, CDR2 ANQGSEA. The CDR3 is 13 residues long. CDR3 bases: TGCAGCGTTGAAGATCGGCCCCGCGGGACCCAGTACTTC. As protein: CSVEDRPRGTQYF.

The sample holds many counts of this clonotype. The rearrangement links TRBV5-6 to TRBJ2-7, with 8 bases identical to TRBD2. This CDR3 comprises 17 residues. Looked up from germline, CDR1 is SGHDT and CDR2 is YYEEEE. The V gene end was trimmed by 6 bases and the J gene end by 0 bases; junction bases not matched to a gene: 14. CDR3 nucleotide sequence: TGTGCCAGCACCCCCGGGGGAGCGGGAGTCGCCTCCTACGAGCAGTACTTC. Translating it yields CASTPGGAGVASYEQYF.

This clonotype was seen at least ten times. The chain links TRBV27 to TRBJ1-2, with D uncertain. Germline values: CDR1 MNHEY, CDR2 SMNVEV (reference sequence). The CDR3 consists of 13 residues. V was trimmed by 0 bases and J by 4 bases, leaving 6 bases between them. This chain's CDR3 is CASSLSAGYGYTF. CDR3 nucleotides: TGTGCCAGCAGTTTATCGGCAGGCTATGGCTACACCTTC.

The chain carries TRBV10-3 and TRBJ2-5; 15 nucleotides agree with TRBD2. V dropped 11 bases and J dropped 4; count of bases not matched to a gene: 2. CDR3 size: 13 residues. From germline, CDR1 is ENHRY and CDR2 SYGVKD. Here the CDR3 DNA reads TGTGCCTCGGGACTAGCGGGAGGAGAGACCCAGTACTTC. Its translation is CASGLAGGETQYF.

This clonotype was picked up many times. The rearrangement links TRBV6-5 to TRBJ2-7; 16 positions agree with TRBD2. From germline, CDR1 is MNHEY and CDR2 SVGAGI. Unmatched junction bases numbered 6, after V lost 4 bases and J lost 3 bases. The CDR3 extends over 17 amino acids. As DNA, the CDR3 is TGTGCCAGCAGTTCGGGACTAGCGGGAGGGTCGAGCTACGAGCAGTACTTC. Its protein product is CASSSGLAGGSSYEQYF.

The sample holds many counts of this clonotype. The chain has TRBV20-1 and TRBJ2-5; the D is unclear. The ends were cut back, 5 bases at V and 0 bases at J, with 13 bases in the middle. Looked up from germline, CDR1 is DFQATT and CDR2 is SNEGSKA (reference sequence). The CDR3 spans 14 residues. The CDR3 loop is CSAPKGWYQETQYF. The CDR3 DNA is TGCAGTGCTCCAAAGGGTTGGTACCAAGAGACCCAGTACTTC.

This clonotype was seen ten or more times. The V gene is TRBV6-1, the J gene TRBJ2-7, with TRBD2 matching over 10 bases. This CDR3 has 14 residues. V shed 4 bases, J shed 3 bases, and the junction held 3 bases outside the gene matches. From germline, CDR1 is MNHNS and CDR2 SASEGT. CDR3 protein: CASSGLAGSYEQYF. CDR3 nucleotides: TGTGCCAGCAGTGGACTAGCGGGCAGCTACGAGCAGTACTTC.

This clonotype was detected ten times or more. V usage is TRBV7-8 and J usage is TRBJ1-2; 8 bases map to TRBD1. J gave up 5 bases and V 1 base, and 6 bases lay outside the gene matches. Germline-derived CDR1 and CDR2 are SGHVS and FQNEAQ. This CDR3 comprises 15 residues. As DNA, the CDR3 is TGTGCCAGCAGCTTAGGGCTTAGGACAGGGTATGGCTACACCTTC. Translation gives CASSLGLRTGYGYTF. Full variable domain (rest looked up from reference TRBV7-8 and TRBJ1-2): GAGVSQSPRYKVAKRGQDVALRCDPISGHVSLFWYQQALGQGPEFLTYFQNEAQLDKSGLPSDRFFAERPEGSVSTLKIQRTQQEDSAVYLCASSLGLRTGYGYTFGSGTRLTVV.

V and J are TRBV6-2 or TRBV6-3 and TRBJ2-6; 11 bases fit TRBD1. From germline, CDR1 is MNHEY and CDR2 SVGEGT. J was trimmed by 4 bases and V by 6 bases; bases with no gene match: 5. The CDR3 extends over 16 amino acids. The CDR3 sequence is CASSRTGGVGANVLTF. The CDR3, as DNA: TGTGCCAGCAGCCGGACAGGGGGCGTCGGGGCCAACGTCCTGACTTTC.

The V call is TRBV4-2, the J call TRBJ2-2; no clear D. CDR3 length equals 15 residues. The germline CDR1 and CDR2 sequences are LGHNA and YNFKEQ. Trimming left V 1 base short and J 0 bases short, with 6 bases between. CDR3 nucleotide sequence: TGTGCCAGCAGCCAAGTAGGGACGAACACCGGGGAGCTGTTTTTT. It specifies CASSQVGTNTGELFF.

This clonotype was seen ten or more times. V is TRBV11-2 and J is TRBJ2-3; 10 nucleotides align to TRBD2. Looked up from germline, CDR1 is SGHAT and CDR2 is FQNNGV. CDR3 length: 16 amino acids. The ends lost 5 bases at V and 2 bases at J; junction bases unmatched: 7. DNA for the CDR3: TGTGCCAGCAGCCCCGGACTAGCGGCAAACACAGATACGCAGTATTTT. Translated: CASSPGLAANTDTQYF.

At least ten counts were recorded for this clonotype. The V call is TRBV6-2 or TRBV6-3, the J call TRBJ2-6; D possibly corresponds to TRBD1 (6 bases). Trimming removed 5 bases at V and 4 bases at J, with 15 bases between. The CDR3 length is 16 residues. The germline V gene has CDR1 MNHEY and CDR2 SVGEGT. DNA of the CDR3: TGTGCCAGCAGTCGCCACAGGGTGGCAGGGGCCAACGTCCTGACTTTC. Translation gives CASSRHRVAGANVLTF.

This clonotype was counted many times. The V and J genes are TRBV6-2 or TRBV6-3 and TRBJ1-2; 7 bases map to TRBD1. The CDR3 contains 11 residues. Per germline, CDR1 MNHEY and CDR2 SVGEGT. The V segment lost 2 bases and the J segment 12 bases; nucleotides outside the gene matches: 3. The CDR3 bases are TGTGCCAGCAGTTACGGGACAGTCGACACCTTC. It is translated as CASSYGTVDTF.

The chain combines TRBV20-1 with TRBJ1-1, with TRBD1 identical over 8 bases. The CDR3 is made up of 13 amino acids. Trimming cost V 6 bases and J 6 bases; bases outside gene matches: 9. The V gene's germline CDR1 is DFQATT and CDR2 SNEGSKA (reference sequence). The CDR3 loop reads CSAGQGIVAEAFF. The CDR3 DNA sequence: TGCAGTGCCGGACAGGGAATTGTTGCTGAAGCTTTCTTT.

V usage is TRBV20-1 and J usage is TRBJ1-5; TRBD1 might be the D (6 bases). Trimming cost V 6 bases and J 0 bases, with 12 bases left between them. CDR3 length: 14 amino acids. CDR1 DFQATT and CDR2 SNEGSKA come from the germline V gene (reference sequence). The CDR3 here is CSASRGGSNQPQHF. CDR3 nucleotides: TGCAGTGCAAGCAGGGGCGGTAGCAATCAGCCCCAGCATTTT.

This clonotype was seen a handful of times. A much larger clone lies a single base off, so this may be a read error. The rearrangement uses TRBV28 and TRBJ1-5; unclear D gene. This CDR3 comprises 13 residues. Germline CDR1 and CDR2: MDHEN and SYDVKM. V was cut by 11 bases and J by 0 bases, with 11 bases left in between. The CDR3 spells CACEGTSNQPQHF. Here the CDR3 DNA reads TGTGCCTGCGAAGGAACTAGCAATCAGCCCCAGCATTTT.

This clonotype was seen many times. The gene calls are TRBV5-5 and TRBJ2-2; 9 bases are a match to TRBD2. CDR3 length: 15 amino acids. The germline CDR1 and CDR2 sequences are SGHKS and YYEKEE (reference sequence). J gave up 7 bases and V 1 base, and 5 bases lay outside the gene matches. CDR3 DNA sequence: TGTGCCAGCAGCTTGATAGCGGGAGAGGTCGGGGAGCTGTTTTTT. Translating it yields CASSLIAGEVGELFF.

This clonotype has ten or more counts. The CDR3 protein is CASSDRGLAGETQYF. CDR3 nucleotides: TGCGCCAGCAGTGACCGCGGACTAGCGGGAGAGACCCAGTACTTC. The V gene is TRBV10-2, the J gene TRBJ2-5; 11 bases match TRBD2. Germline CDR1 is WSHSY and CDR2 is SAAADI. V gave up 3 bases and J gave up 4 bases; unmatched junction bases: 4. CDR3 length: 15 residues.

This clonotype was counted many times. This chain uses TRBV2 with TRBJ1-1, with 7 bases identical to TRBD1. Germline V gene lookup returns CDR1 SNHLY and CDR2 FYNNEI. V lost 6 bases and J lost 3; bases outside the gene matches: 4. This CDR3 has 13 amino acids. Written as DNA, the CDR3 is TGTGCCAGCAGAGGCGACAGGGACACTGAAGCTTTCTTT. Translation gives CASRGDRDTEAFF.

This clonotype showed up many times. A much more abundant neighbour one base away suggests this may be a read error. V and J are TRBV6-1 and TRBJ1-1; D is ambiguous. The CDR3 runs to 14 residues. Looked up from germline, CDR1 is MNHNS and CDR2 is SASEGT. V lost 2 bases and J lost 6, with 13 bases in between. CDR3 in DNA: TGTGCCAGCAGTGAATTACAGTGGGTATCTGAAGCTTTCTTT. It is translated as CASSELQWVSEAFF.

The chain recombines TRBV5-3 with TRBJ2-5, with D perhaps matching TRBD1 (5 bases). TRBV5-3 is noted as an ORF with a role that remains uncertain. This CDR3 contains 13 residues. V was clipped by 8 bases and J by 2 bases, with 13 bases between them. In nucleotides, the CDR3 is TGTGCCAGCAGCAAAGACAGTCAAGAGACCCAGTACTTC. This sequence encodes CASSKDSQETQYF.

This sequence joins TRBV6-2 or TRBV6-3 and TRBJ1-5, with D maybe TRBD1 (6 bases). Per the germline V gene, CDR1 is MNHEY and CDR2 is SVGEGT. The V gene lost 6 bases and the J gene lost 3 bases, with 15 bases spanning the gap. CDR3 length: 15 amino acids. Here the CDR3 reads CASRGAGGYNQPQHF. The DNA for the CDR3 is TGTGCCAGCAGGGGGGCTGGGGGTTACAATCAGCCCCAGCATTTT.

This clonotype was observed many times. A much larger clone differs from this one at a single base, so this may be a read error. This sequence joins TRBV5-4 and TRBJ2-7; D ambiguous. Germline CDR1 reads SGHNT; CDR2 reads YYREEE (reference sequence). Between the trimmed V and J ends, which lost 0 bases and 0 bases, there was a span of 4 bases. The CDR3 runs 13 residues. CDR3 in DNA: TGTGCCAGCAGCTTGGACAACTCCTACGAGCAGTACTTC. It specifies CASSLDNSYEQYF.

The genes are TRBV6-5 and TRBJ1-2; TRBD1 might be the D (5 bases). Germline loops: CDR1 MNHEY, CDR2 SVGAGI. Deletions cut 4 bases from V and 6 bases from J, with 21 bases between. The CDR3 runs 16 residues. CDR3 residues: CASSSSITGNWDGYTF. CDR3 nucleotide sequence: TGTGCCAGCAGTTCGTCCATCACAGGAAACTGGGATGGCTACACCTTC.

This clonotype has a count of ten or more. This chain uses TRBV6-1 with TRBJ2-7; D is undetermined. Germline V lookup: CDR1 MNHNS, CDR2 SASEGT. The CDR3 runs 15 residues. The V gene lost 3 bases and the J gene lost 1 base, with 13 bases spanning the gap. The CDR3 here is CASSEIWGESYEQYF. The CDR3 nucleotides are TGTGCCAGCAGTGAGATTTGGGGTGAATCCTACGAGCAGTACTTC.

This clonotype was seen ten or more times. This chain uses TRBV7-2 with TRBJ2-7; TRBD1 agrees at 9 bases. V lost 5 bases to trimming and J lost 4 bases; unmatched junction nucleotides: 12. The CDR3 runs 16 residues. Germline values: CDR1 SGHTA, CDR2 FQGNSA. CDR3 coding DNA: TGTGCCAGCAGCCCTAGTCCGGGACAGGGATTATACGAGCAGTACTTC. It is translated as CASSPSPGQGLYEQYF.

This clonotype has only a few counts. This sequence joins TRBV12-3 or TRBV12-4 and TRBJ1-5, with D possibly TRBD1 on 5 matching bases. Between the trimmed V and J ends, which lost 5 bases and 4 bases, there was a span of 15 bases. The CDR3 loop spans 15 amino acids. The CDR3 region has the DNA TGTGCCAGCAGTCCGGTGAGGGGTATTAATCAGCCCCAGCATTTT. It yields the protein CASSPVRGINQPQHF.

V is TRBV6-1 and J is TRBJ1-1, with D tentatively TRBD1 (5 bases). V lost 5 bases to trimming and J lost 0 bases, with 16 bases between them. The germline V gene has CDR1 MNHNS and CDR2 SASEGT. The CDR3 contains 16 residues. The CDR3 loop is CASSRVFVQVNTEAFF. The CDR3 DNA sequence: TGTGCCAGCAGTCGAGTCTTTGTACAGGTGAACACTGAAGCTTTCTTT.

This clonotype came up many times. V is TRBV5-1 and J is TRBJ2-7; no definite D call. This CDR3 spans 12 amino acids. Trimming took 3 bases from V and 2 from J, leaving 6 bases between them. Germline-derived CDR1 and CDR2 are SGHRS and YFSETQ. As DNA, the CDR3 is TGCGCCAGCAGCTCTTCGACCTACGAGCAGTACTTC. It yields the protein CASSSSTYEQYF.